This entry features one T cell receptor beta chain sequence. Its specificity is unknown. At one end the junction does not follow the germline gene, possibly because of a read error. Unique molecular identifiers were built into the TCRbeta library. TCRdb used MiXCR to reprocess the PCR reads, holding one entry per CDR3 protein. Of 15,000 to 20,000 distinct CDR3 sequences detected, 9.5% to 15% appear once; the ten largest clones hold approximately 64%. This specimen belongs to a study of T-cell reconstitution after alpha-beta-depleted transplantation in children. Study-level findings and limits: Some patients owed their high day-60 TCRbeta diversity to surviving recipient T cells and thymic progenitors. Expanded graft clones, several hundred of them, were reportedly the source of alpha-beta T cells about two months after transplant. A year post-transplant, T-cell counts and diversity derived mostly from newly produced T cells.

Germline lookup yields CDR1 DFQATT and CDR2 SNEGSKA (reference sequence). The CDR3 extends over 16 amino acids. This TCR was recovered from a boy in the first two years of life who had a stem cell transplant for Wiskott-Aldrich syndrome, so the T cells may come from the graft donor. The chain couples TRBV20-1 to TRBJ2-1; 7 nucleotides agree with TRBD2. The source was PBMCs, mostly from graft donor cells, collected 180 days after TCRalphabeta/CD19-depleted stem cell transplant. This chain's CDR3 is CTARPGRLAISTEQFF. The DNA for the CDR3 is TGCACTGCTAGGCCTGGAAGACTAGCCATATCCACTGAGCAGTTCTTC.